The sequence of this T cell receptor beta chain was determined in a study of control samples from healthy donors and cancer patients. Repertoires were generated with immunoSEQ multiplex PCR, while TCRdb's copy carries only in-frame clones and drops some. Of about 410,000 clones listed, 90% are singletons. V dropped 0 bases and J dropped 0; count of bases not matched to a gene: 9. This CDR3 region has 19 residues. Germline V lookup: CDR1 MGHRA, CDR2 YSYEKL. The sequenced sample consisted of PBMCs. The sequence came from a middle-aged man with head and neck cancer. The V gene is TRBV4-1, the J gene TRBJ2-5, with TRBD2 identical over 11 bases. DNA for the CDR3: TGCGCCAGCAGCCAAGACGCCATTGCGGGACTAGCGGACCAAGAGACCCAGTACTTC. This translates into CASSQDAIAGLADQETQYF.